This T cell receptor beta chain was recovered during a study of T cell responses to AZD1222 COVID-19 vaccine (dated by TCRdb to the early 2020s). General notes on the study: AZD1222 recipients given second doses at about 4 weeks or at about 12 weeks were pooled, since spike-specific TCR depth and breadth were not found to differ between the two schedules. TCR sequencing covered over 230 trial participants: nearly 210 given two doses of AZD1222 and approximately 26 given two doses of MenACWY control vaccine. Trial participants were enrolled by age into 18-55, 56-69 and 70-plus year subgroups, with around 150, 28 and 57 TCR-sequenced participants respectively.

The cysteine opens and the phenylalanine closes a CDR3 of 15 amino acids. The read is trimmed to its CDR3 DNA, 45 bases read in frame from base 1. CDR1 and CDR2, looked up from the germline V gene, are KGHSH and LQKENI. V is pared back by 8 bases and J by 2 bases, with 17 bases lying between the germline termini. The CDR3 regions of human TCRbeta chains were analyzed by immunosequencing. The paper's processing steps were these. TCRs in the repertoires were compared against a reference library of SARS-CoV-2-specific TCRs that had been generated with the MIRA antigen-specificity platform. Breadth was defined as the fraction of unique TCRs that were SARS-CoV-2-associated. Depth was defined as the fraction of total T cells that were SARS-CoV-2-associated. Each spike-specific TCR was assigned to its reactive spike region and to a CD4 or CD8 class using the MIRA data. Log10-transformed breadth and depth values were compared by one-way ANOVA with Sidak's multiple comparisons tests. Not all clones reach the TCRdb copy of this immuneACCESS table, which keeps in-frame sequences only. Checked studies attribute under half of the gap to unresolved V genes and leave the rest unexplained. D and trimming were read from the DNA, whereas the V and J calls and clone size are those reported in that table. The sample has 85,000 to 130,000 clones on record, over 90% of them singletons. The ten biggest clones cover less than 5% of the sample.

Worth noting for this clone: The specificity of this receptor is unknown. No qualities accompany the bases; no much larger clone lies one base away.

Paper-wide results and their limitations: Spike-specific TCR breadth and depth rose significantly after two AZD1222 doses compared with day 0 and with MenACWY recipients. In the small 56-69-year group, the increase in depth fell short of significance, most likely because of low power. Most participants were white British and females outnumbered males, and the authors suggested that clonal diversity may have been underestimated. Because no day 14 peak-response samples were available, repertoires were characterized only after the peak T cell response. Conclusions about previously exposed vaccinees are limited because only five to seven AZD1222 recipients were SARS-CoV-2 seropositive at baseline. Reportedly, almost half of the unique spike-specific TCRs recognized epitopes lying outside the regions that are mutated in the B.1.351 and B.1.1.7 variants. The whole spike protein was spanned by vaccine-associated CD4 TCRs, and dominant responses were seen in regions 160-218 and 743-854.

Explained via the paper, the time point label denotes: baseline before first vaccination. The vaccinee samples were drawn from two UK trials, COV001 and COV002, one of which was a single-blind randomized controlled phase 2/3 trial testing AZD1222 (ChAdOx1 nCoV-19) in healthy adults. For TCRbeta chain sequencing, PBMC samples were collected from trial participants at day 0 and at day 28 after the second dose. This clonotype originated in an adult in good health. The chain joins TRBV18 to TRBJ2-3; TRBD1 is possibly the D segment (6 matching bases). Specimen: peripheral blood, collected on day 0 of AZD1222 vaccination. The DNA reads TGTGCCAGCGCCCAACAGGGCCCCTTCACAGATACGCAGTATTTT. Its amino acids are CASAQQGPFTDTQYF. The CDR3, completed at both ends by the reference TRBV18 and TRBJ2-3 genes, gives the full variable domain NAGVMQNPRHLVRRRGQEARLRCSPMKGHSHVYWYRQLPEEGLKFMVYLQKENIIDESGMPKERFSAEFPKEGPSILRIQQVVRGDSAAYFCASAQQGPFTDTQYFGPGTRLTVL.